The subject of this entry is one T cell receptor beta chain. Libraries were prepared by immunoSEQ multiplex PCR; TCRdb keeps only in-frame clonotypes and omits some of them. Of some 24,000 clones detected, about 92% appear once; the ten largest clones hold 9% to 9.5%. This record comes from a study of T cell changes during pregnancy in multiple sclerosis. This specimen consisted of CD8+ T cells from peripheral blood mononuclear cells, obtained in the third trimester of pregnancy. The source of this sequence is a female donor in good health, enrolled as a control in a pregnancy study.

The CDR3 bases are TGTGCCAGCAGTTTATCAGGACCGGGACAGGGGATCAATGAGCAGTTCTTC. This codes for CASSLSGPGQGINEQFF. The genes are TRBV27 and TRBJ2-1, with TRBD1 matching 10 bases. Germline V gives CDR1 MNHEY, CDR2 SMNVEV (reference sequence). J was trimmed by 6 bases and V by 0 bases; bases with no gene match: 8. CDR3 length: 17 residues.